This TCR beta chain was identified during a study of blood T cell repertoires in COVID-19. Some clones are missing from TCRdb's copy, which holds only in-frame ones; the method was immunoSEQ multiplex PCR. This table holds 250,000 to 300,000 clones, 91% found once. The table lists this clone with a count of one. The V gene's germline CDR1 is SEHNR and CDR2 FQNEAQ (reference sequence). J was trimmed by 4 bases and V by 5 bases; bases with no gene match: 5. The CDR3 consists of 15 residues. This clonotype was obtained from a woman aged 25-40 years with COVID-19, enrolled during active disease. V gene TRBV7-9 combines with J gene TRBJ2-3; 11 nucleotides align to TRBD1. The sample consisted of peripheral blood. The CDR3 sequence is CASSLRTGGADTQYF. Written as DNA, the CDR3 is TGTGCCAGCAGCCTGAGGACAGGGGGCGCAGATACGCAGTATTTT.